This T cell receptor (beta chain) was observed in a study of early T cells in non-severe SARS-CoV-2 infection. About the research overall: Whole-blood bulk RNA, unsorted, was sequenced, and chains were unpaired.

Researchers attached unique molecular identifiers to individual cDNA molecules. MiXCR was run by TCRdb on the 5' RACE reads, yielding one entry per CDR3 protein. The repertoire holds more than 95,000 distinct CDR3 sequences, just under 15% seen once, with 21% in the top ten. Concerning this clonotype: The antigen is not known.

Germline V gene lookup returns CDR1 KGHSH and CDR2 LQKENI. Losses at the gene ends were 3 bases for V and 3 bases for J; bases not matched to a gene: 6. This CDR3 has 16 amino acids. Points from the study as a whole: Missing private and CD4 specificities, VDJdb matching favored anti-spike CD8 responses.

The chain is built from TRBV18 and TRBJ2-2; 8 positions agree with TRBD1. Input material: whole blood. The receptor was isolated from an adult who was a healthcare worker with PCR-confirmed SARS-CoV-2 infection or an uninfected control (not recorded which). CDR3 protein: CASSPRTGKDTGELFF. DNA of the CDR3: TGTGCCAGCTCACCCCGGACAGGGAAAGACACCGGGGAGCTGTTTTTT.